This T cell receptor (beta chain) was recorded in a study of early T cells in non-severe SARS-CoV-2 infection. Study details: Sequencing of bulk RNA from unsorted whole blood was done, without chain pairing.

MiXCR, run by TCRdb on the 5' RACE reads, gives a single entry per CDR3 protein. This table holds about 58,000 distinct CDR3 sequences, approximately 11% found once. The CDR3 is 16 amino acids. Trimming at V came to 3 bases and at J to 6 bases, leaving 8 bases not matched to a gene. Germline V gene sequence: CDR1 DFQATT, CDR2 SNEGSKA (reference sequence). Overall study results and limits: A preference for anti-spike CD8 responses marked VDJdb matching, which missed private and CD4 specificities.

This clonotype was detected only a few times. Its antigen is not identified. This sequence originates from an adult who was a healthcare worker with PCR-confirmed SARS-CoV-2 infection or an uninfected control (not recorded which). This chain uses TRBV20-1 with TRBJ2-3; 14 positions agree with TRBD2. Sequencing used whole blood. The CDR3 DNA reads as TGCAGTGCTAGCCCGGGACTAGCGGGAGTGGGGGATACGCAGTATTTT. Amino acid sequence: CSASPGLAGVGDTQYF.